A selection of T cell receptor beta chains follows, all from one sample in a study of Graves' ophthalmopathy and Graves' hyperthyroidism. MiXCR, run by TCRdb on the multiplex PCR reads, gives a single entry per CDR3 protein. The table records around 1.1 million distinct CDR3 sequences, less than 45% of them present only once. The source material was peripheral blood or thyroid tissue (not recorded which). The source of these receptors is an adult man with Graves' hyperthyroidism. CDR3s include the opening cysteine and the closing phenylalanine or tryptophan. Each record gives: CDR3 length, J gene, V gene, CDR3 protein.

CDR3 length: 15
J gene: TRBJ1-2
V gene: TRBV5-1
CDR3 protein: CASSLGSARNYGYTF

CDR3 length: 13
J gene: TRBJ2-7
V gene: TRBV20-1
CDR3 protein: CSYTGQESYEQYF

CDR3 length: 13
J gene: -
V gene: TRBV7-2
CDR3 protein: CASSLEGVGEQFF

CDR3 length: 15
J gene: TRBJ1-6
V gene: TRBV19
CDR3 protein: CASSTMGQGRSPLHF

CDR3 length: 18
J gene: TRBJ2-2
V gene: TRBV4-1
CDR3 protein: CASSLTPIAGSNTGELFF

CDR3 length: 16
J gene: TRBJ2-7
V gene: TRBV5-1
CDR3 protein: CASSSTRLAGGGEQYF

CDR3 length: 17
J gene: TRBJ1-2
V gene: TRBV29-1
CDR3 protein: CSVEDPTGLPVRRGYTF

CDR3 length: 15
J gene: TRBJ2-5
V gene: TRBV7-6
CDR3 protein: CASSWQLAGQETQYF

CDR3 length: 13
J gene: TRBJ1-1
V gene: TRBV5-1
CDR3 protein: CASSPGGGGQAFF

CDR3 length: 13
J gene: TRBJ2-5
V gene: TRBV7-2
CDR3 protein: CASSFNSRETQYF

CDR3 length: 15
J gene: TRBJ2-7
V gene: TRBV7-2
CDR3 protein: CASSLFYRGGSEQYF

CDR3 length: 16
J gene: TRBJ1-1
V gene: TRBV12-5
CDR3 protein: CASGSGTGPKNTEAFF

CDR3 length: 18
J gene: TRBJ2-2
V gene: TRBV29-1
CDR3 protein: CSVYGGRAARVHTGELFF

CDR3 length: 13
J gene: TRBJ2-6
V gene: TRBV19
CDR3 protein: CAARRAGANVLTF

CDR3 length: 13
J gene: TRBJ2-5
V gene: TRBV7-2
CDR3 protein: CASTLIAWQTQYF